The T cell receptor beta chain described here comes from a study of blood T cell repertoires in COVID-19 (dated by TCRdb to 2019 to 2021). Concerning the study at large: Samples covering the acute and convalescent phases of COVID-19 were provided by collaborators in the United States, Italy and Spain. The material from the prospective study consisted of cDNA or gDNA derived from T cells, B-cell-depleted T cells, or PBMCs. Deeply sampled blood TCRbeta repertoires from subjects exposed to, actively infected with, or recovered from COVID-19 were included in the dataset. A freely available public database, intended as a resource for researchers studying the immune response to SARS-CoV-2, is where the repertoires were released. Samples came from the ongoing ImmuneRACE study (first 160 participants) plus 1,254 subjects from 6 global collaborators. Sample metadata almost always included a de-identified subject ID, COVID-19 status, age in years and sex. Where HLA class I and class II types were available, the types were taken from metadata supplied by the sample provider, not from assay-based typing.

Concerning this clone itself: Which antigen it targets is not known. The input lacks base qualities; no much larger clone sits a single base away.

Looking up the germline V gene yields CDR1 SGHTA and CDR2 FQGTGA. CDR3 length: 16 amino acids, cysteine to phenylalanine. The CDR3 DNA has 48 bases and is translated from base 1. V is pruned by 1 base and J by 4 bases, leaving 3 bases of the junction without a gene match. General findings and caveats noted by the study authors: How much clinical and demographic metadata was included differed by source and by participant, and the metadata was provided uncurated.

TCRbeta CDR3 regions were amplified from genomic DNA by means of the immunoSEQ Assay, a bias-controlled multiplex PCR. The paper's processing steps were these. Within the assay, amplification of reference gene primers was used to estimate how many nucleated cells each sample contained. Sequence reads were collapsed and filtered to measure the absolute abundance of every unique TCRbeta CDR3 rearrangement. For each sample, productive Simpson clonality was calculated by taking the square root of Simpson's diversity index across productive rearrangements. Here the immuneACCESS table is served through TCRdb, limited to in-frame sequences with V and J called. Missing clones are a known gap in these copies; in checked studies unresolved V genes cover under half, and the rest lacks a known reason. V and J calls and clone size are those listed in that table; D and trimming were worked out from the DNA. In this sample the table shows 150,000 to 200,000 clones, approximately 86% of which occur a single time. Over 7.5% of the sample rests with the top ten.

Each collaborating institution followed its own protocols to collect whole blood in K2EDTA tubes. For TCRbeta analysis, collaborators shipped samples as frozen whole blood, isolated PBMCs, or DNA extracted from either of those sample types. The receptor comes from a man in his forties or fifties with active or convalescent COVID-19. The source material was peripheral blood. The chain joins TRBV7-3 to TRBJ2-1, with 11 bases aligning to TRBD1. CDR3 region: CASSLRGQGVYNEQFF. In nucleotides, the sequence is TGTGCCAGCAGCTTAAGGGGACAGGGGGTGTACAATGAGCAGTTCTTC. Reference TRBV7-3 and TRBJ2-1 proteins supply the regions before and after the CDR3; the full variable domain is: GAGVSQTPSNKVTEKGKYVELRCDPISGHTALYWYRQSLGQGPEFLIYFQGTGAADDSGLPNDRFFAVRPEGSVSTLKIQRTERGDSAVYLCASSLRGQGVYNEQFFGPGTRLTVL.